The 22 T cell receptor beta chains listed next were all sequenced from one sample in a study of T-cell reconstitution after alpha-beta-depleted transplantation in children. Researchers prepared the TCRbeta library using unique molecular identifiers, the study reports. Via MiXCR, TCRdb re-called the PCR reads, giving one row per CDR3 protein. The sample has 90,000 to 130,000 distinct CDR3 sequences, around 10% seen once. Sequencing was performed on PBMCs, taken before TCRalphabeta/CD19-depleted stem cell transplant. The receptors shown here come from a boy aged 2 to 10 with acute lymphoblastic leukemia, due to receive a stem cell transplant.

This clonotype turned up a few times. The V gene is TRBV7-8, the J gene TRBJ2-7, with 7 bases identical to TRBD2. CDR3 length equals 14 residues. The V gene's germline CDR1 is SGHVS and CDR2 FQNEAQ. V was clipped by 2 bases and J by 6 bases; unmatched bases: 7. CDR3 loop: CASSLTLGGGEQYF. As DNA, the CDR3 is TGTGCCAGCAGCTTAACTCTAGGCGGGGGCGAGCAGTACTTC.

The chain joins TRBV5-1 to TRBJ2-1; D gene unclear. The CDR3 has 13 amino acids. Trimming removed 0 bases at V and 8 bases at J, with 9 bases between. Germline assignment: CDR1 SGHRS and CDR2 YFSETQ. DNA for the CDR3: TGCGCCAGCAGCTTGGCCGGGCGGTATGAGCAGTTCTTC. It translates to CASSLAGRYEQFF.

The table lists this clonotype with many counts. The chain links TRBV6-5 to TRBJ2-1, with 10 bases that match TRBD2. CDR3 size: 15 residues. Trimming cost V 2 bases and J 5 bases; bases outside gene matches: 3. In germline, CDR1 is MNHEY, CDR2 SVGAGI. In DNA, the CDR3 is TGTGCCAGCAGTTACGAGCTAGCGGGGGACAATGAGCAGTTCTTC. Its translation is CASSYELAGDNEQFF.

Only a few counts were recorded for this clonotype. The chain uses TRBV6-1 and TRBJ2-3; D remains ambiguous. Per germline, CDR1 MNHNS and CDR2 SASEGT. There are 15 residues in the CDR3. V dropped 5 bases and J dropped 1 base, with 13 bases sitting between them. Here the CDR3 reads CASSPRTHGTDTQYF. As DNA, the CDR3 is TGTGCCAGCAGTCCCCGGACCCACGGCACAGATACGCAGTATTTT.

This clonotype was seen a handful of times. This sequence joins TRBV7-9 and TRBJ2-7, with D possibly TRBD2 on 5 matching bases. Germline CDR1 reads SEHNR; CDR2 reads FQNEAQ (reference sequence). V gave up 4 bases and J gave up 1 base, with 17 bases separating them. The CDR3 is made up of 16 amino acids. The CDR3 region is CASSSREGARSYEQYF. The CDR3 DNA reads as TGTGCCAGCAGCTCCCGAGAGGGAGCGCGGTCCTACGAGCAGTACTTC.

The J gene is TRBJ1-5, the V gene TRBV12-3 or TRBV12-4, with 7 bases matching TRBD1. V lost 4 bases, J lost 1 base, and 7 bases stayed unmatched. The length of the CDR3 is 16 residues. The CDR3 nucleotides are TGTGCCAGCAGTTCCAAACAGGGGAGAAGCAATCAGCCCCAGCATTTT. It translates to CASSSKQGRSNQPQHF.

This clonotype came up a few times. The CDR3 nucleotides read TGCGCCAGCAGCCAACGACTCGGGACTAGCGACACAGATACGCAGTATTTT. Translated, it gives CASSQRLGTSDTDTQYF. V gene TRBV4-1 combines with J gene TRBJ2-3; 10 positions agree with TRBD2. V lost 2 bases to trimming and J lost 2 bases; unmatched junction nucleotides: 7. The CDR3 contains 17 residues. Germline CDR1 is MGHRA and CDR2 is YSYEKL.

The rearrangement uses TRBV20-1 and TRBJ2-4, with 8 bases aligning to TRBD2. Losses at the gene ends were 1 base for V and 8 bases for J; bases not matched to a gene: 13. The CDR3 sequence is 16 residues long. From germline, CDR1 is DFQATT and CDR2 SNEGSKA (reference sequence). CDR3 residues: CSARAPAPGGGDIQYF. The CDR3 bases are TGCAGTGCTAGAGCCCCGGCTCCGGGAGGGGGGGACATTCAGTACTTC.

The chain combines TRBV28 with TRBJ2-1; 7 nucleotides align to TRBD1. This CDR3 spans 14 amino acids. Germline-derived CDR1 and CDR2 are MDHEN and SYDVKM. The V gene end was trimmed by 6 bases and the J gene end by 2 bases; junction bases not matched to a gene: 4. The CDR3 DNA reads TGTGCCAGCAGCAGGACAGGTGCCTACAATGAGCAGTTCTTC. This translates into CASSRTGAYNEQFF.

J is TRBJ2-2 and V is TRBV11-2; 16 bases map to TRBD2. The CDR3 is made up of 18 amino acids. Germline V gene sequence: CDR1 SGHAT, CDR2 FQNNGV. Trimming cost V 4 bases and J 4 bases; bases outside gene matches: 6. The CDR3 DNA is TGTGCCAGCAGCTGGACGGGACTAGCGGGAGGGGGCACCGGGGAGCTGTTTTTT. Translation gives CASSWTGLAGGGTGELFF.

The chain uses TRBV10-1 and TRBJ2-3; 8 bases match TRBD2. J gave up 5 bases and V 5 bases, and 6 bases lay outside the gene matches. Germline V gene lookup returns CDR1 WNHNN and CDR2 SYGVQD (reference sequence). The length of the CDR3 is 14 residues. The CDR3 region is CASSLAGPLDTQYF. The CDR3 DNA reads TGCGCCAGCAGTCTAGCGGGTCCGTTAGATACGCAGTATTTT.

The genes are TRBV7-8 and TRBJ2-5; unclear D gene. The V end was cut by 1 base, the J end by 5 bases, with 14 bases between. This CDR3 spans 15 amino acids. Looked up from germline, CDR1 is SGHVS and CDR2 is FQNEAQ. The DNA of the CDR3 is TGTGCCAGCAGCTTAGAGGATCTCGCCCCTGAGACCCAGTACTTC. This sequence encodes CASSLEDLAPETQYF.

This chain connects TRBV13 to TRBJ2-7; D might be TRBD2 (6 bases). The CDR3 runs to 16 residues. The V end was cut by 0 bases, the J end by 2 bases, with 14 bases between. Germline CDR1 is PRHDT and CDR2 is FYEKMQ (reference sequence). The CDR3: CASSLGVGTGAYEQYF. CDR3 nucleotide sequence: TGTGCCAGCAGCTTAGGCGTAGGGACGGGGGCCTACGAGCAGTACTTC.

This clonotype has ten or more counts. This chain joins TRBV9 and TRBJ2-7, with 14 bases lining up with TRBD2. The junction had 3 bases not matched to a gene; V was cut back by 2 bases and J by 5 bases. Germline loops: CDR1 SGDLS, CDR2 YYNGEE. The CDR3 runs to 15 residues. CDR3 sequence (DNA): TGTGCCAGCAGCGTTGGGACTAGCGGGAGCAACGAGCAGTACTTC. Its translation: CASSVGTSGSNEQYF.

The genes are TRBV5-1 and TRBJ2-1; TRBD2 might be the D (6 bases). The CDR3 is 14 residues long. Between the trimmed V and J ends, which lost 2 bases and 9 bases, there was a span of 15 bases. The V gene's germline CDR1 is SGHRS and CDR2 YFSETQ. The CDR3 coding sequence is TGCGCCAGCAGCTTCGACGGGAGAGTTACTGAGCAGTTCTTC. Its protein product is CASSFDGRVTEQFF.

The rearrangement links TRBV6-1 to TRBJ1-1, with a possible D match to TRBD1 (6 bases). CDR1 MNHNS and CDR2 SASEGT come from the germline V gene. CDR3 length equals 15 residues. With 0 bases removed from V and 6 bases from J, the gap between germline ends came to 14 bases. CDR3 protein: CASSEAIQGGPEAFF. The CDR3 DNA sequence: TGTGCCAGCAGTGAAGCTATACAGGGCGGCCCTGAAGCTTTCTTT.

This clonotype turned up a few times. V and J are TRBV20-1 and TRBJ2-1; unclear D gene. The CDR3 contains 14 residues. Per germline, CDR1 DFQATT and CDR2 SNEGSKA (reference sequence). Trimming removed 4 bases from V and 2 bases from J, with 12 bases in between. The CDR3, as DNA: TGCAGTGCTAATCGGCCTAACGCCTACAATGAGCAGTTCTTC. Amino acid sequence: CSANRPNAYNEQFF.

This clonotype was counted between two and nine times. The chain combines TRBV6-1 with TRBJ2-1; D ambiguous. The CDR3 loop spans 16 amino acids. Trimming pared 4 bases from V and 8 bases from J, leaving 21 bases between. Germline CDR1 MNHNS, CDR2 SASEGT. CDR3 protein: CASSAEPLPTWDEQFF. CDR3 bases: TGTGCCAGCAGTGCCGAACCCCTGCCCACTTGGGATGAGCAGTTCTTC.

This clonotype showed up just a few times. The J gene is TRBJ2-3, the V gene TRBV10-3, with 9 bases fitting TRBD1. The CDR3 length is 15 residues. V was pared by 2 bases and J by 3 bases, with 3 bases of the junction left unmatched. CDR1 and CDR2 from the germline V gene are ENHRY and SYGVKD. For the CDR3, the DNA is TGTGCCATCAGTGAGCATGGGACAGGGACAGATACGCAGTATTTT. Protein: CAISEHGTGTDTQYF.

The V gene is TRBV10-3, the J gene TRBJ2-5, with 14 bases fitting TRBD2. The CDR3 covers 19 residues. Per germline, CDR1 ENHRY and CDR2 SYGVKD. V lost 4 bases to trimming and J lost 2 bases; unmatched junction nucleotides: 12. The CDR3 is CAISGSGTSGSFSQETQYF. For the CDR3, the DNA is TGTGCCATCAGTGGAAGCGGGACTAGCGGGAGCTTTTCTCAAGAGACCCAGTACTTC.

The CDR3 nucleotides read TGCGCCAGCAGCTCCGGACTAGCGGGAATTTCGGACGAGCAGTACTTC. This encodes CASSSGLAGISDEQYF. This chain links TRBV5-1 with TRBJ2-7, with 12 bases fitting TRBD2. The CDR3 is 16 amino acids. The germline V gene has CDR1 SGHRS and CDR2 YFSETQ. The V gene end was trimmed by 3 bases and the J gene end by 5 bases; junction bases not matched to a gene: 9.

The sample holds a few counts of this clonotype. One end of the junction varies from germline; a read error may be responsible. For the CDR3, the DNA is TGTGCCACCAGCGGAGACGGGGAGCAGTTCTTC. Its protein is CATSGDGEQFF. The genes are TRBV15 and TRBJ2-1; D is unclear. The CDR3 is made up of 11 amino acids. The germline gives CDR1 LNHNV, CDR2 YYDKDF (reference sequence).